This TCR beta chain emerged from a study of technical replicates of blood from a few donors. Trimming took 5 bases from V and 5 from J; bases not matched to a gene: 13. CDR1 SEHNR and CDR2 FQNEAQ come from the germline V gene (reference sequence). The CDR3 totals 17 residues. The data were produced by immunoSEQ multiplex PCR, yet TCRdb's version contains in-frame clones alone and is incomplete. Found here are tens of thousands of clones, 92% of them singletons; the top ten hold more than 4%. Sequencing input: PBMCs. The TCR was taken from a human donor in good health. Some clones in this sample may be carry-over from other donors' samples. The chain joins TRBV7-9 to TRBJ2-5; 11 nucleotides align to TRBD1. Here the CDR3 reads CASSPKSRTGGDETQYF. CDR3 DNA: TGTGCCAGCAGCCCTAAAAGCCGGACAGGGGGCGACGAGACCCAGTACTTC.